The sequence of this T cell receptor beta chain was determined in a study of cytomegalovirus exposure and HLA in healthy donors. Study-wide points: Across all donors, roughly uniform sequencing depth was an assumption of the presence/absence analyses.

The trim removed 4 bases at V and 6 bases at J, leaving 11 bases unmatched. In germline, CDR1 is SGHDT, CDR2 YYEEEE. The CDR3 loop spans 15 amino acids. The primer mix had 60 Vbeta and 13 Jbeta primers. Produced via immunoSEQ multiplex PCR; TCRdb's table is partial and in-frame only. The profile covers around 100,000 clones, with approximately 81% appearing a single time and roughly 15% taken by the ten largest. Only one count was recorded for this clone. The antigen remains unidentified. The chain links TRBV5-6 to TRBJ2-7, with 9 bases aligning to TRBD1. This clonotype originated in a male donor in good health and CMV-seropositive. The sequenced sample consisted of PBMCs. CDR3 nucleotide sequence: TGTGCCAGCAGCCTATTGACAGGGGGAACTTTCGAGCAGTACTTC. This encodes CASSLLTGGTFEQYF.